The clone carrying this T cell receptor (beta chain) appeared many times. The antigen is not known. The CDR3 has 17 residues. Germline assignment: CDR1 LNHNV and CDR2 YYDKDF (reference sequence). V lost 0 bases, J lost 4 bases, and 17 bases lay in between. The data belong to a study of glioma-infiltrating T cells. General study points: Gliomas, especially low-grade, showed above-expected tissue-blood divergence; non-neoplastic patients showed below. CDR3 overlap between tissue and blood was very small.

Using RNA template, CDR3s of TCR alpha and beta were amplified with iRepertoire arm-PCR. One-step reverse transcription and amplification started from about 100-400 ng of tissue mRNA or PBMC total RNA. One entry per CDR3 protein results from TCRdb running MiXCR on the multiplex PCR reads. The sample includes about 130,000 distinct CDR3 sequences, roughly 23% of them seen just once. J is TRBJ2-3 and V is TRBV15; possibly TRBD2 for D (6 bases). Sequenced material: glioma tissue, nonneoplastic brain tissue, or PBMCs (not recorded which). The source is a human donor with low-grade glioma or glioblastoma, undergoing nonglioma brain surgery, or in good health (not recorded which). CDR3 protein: CATSRDFSGLPSDTQYF. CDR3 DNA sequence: TGTGCCACCAGCAGAGATTTTAGCGGCCTGCCGTCAGATACGCAGTATTTT.